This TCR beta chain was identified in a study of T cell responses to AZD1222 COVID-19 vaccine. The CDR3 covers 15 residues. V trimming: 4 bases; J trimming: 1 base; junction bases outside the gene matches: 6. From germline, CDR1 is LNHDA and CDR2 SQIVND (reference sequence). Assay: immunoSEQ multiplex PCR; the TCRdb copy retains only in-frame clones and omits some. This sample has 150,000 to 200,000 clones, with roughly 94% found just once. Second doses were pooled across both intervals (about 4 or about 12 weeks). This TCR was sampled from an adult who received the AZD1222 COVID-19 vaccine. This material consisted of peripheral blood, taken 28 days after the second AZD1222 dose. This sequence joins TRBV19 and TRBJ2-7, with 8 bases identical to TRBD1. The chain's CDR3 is CASSNRDRLSYEQYF. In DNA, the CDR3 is TGTGCCAGTAGTAACCGGGACAGGCTATCCTACGAGCAGTACTTC.